Presented here are 28 T cell receptor beta chains from one specimen sequenced in a study of T cell responses to AZD1222 COVID-19 vaccine. Sequencing used immunoSEQ multiplex PCR; TCRdb keeps in-frame clones, though not all of them. This sample has around 130,000 clones, with more than 70% found just once. Material: peripheral blood, obtained 28 days after the second AZD1222 dose. The receptors originated from an adult who received the AZD1222 COVID-19 vaccine.

The chain is built from TRBV7-9 and TRBJ1-5; D unresolved. CDR1 is SEHNR, CDR2 FQNEAQ, per germline (reference sequence). V gave up 1 base and J gave up 7 bases, with 17 bases separating them. CDR3 length: 16 amino acids. CDR3 in DNA: TGTGCCAGCAGCTTAGGGGCCTCAGGTGGGGTCCAGCCCCAGCATTTT. It is translated as CASSLGASGGVQPQHF.

The V gene is TRBV12-5, the J gene TRBJ2-7; D perhaps matches TRBD2 (7 bases). This CDR3 comprises 13 residues. Per the germline V gene, CDR1 is LGHNT and CDR2 is FRNRAP. The V end lost 7 bases, the J end lost 6 bases, and 16 bases lay between the germline ends. DNA of the CDR3: TGTGCTAGTGCCACGGCGGGGGCAAGCGAGCAGTACTTC. Its translation is CASATAGASEQYF.

This chain uses TRBV28 with TRBJ2-7; D might be TRBD2 (7 bases). Trimming left V 3 bases short and J 0 bases short, with 15 bases between. The CDR3 spans 16 residues. The germline gives CDR1 MDHEN, CDR2 SYDVKM. CDR3 nucleotide sequence: TGTGCCAGCAGTTTTTTGCAGGGAGGGGGCTCCTACGAGCAGTACTTC. Protein: CASSFLQGGGSYEQYF.

The chain uses TRBV10-1 and TRBJ2-3, with D perhaps matching TRBD2 (5 bases). The CDR3 extends over 14 amino acids. Trimming removed 3 bases from V and 6 bases from J, with 13 bases in between. Per the germline V gene, CDR1 is WNHNN and CDR2 is SYGVQD (reference sequence). The CDR3 DNA follows: TGCGCCAGCAGTGACGAGGGCCACAAGGATACGCAGTATTTT. It translates to CASSDEGHKDTQYF.

CDR3 DNA sequence: TGCGCCAGCAGTCAATCAGGGACAGGGAGTATCAACACTGAAGCTTTCTTT. Protein sequence: CASSQSGTGSINTEAFF. The chain recombines TRBV23-1 with TRBJ1-1, with 9 bases that match TRBD1. TRBV23-1 is placed among ORFs of uncertain function. The length of the CDR3 is 17 residues. Losses at the gene ends were 0 bases for V and 2 bases for J; bases not matched to a gene: 7.

The chain employs TRBV24-1 and TRBJ1-1; 8 nucleotides agree with TRBD1. This CDR3 spans 14 amino acids. J gave up 0 bases and V 9 bases, and 5 bases lay outside the gene matches. CDR1 and CDR2 (germline): KGHDR, SFDVKD. CDR3 region: CATQAGGMNTEAFF. For the CDR3, the DNA is TGTGCCACCCAGGCAGGGGGCATGAACACTGAAGCTTTCTTT.

The chain recombines TRBV6-2 or TRBV6-3 with TRBJ1-5; no definite D call. This CDR3 has 14 residues. CDR1 MNHEY and CDR2 SVGEGT come from the germline V gene. The V and J ends lost 4 bases and 7 bases respectively, with 14 bases between them. CDR3 residues: CASSSVGLSQPQHF. The CDR3 bases are TGTGCCAGCAGTTCGGTAGGGTTATCGCAGCCCCAGCATTTT.

This chain uses TRBV5-1 with TRBJ2-7, with 10 positions matching TRBD2. The CDR3 is made up of 15 amino acids. Germline values: CDR1 SGHRS, CDR2 YFSETQ. Trimming removed 4 bases from V and 13 bases from J; junction bases left unmatched: 17. This CDR3 reads CASSPAALIAGGPYF. CDR3 in DNA: TGCGCCAGCAGCCCCGCCGCGCTTATAGCGGGAGGACCCTACTTC.

The J gene is TRBJ2-7, the V gene TRBV27; no firm D call. The V gene's germline CDR1 is MNHEY and CDR2 SMNVEV (reference sequence). The CDR3 is 14 amino acids. V gave up 3 bases and J gave up 0 bases, with 9 bases separating them. The CDR3 loop reads CASSFSASSYEQYF. In DNA form, the CDR3 reads TGTGCCAGCAGTTTTTCAGCCAGCTCCTACGAGCAGTACTTC.

This chain connects TRBV5-1 to TRBJ2-2, with D hard to call. V was shortened by 7 bases and J by 4 bases, with 14 bases between the two germline ends. The CDR3 totals 14 residues. Germline V CDR1 and CDR2: SGHRS, YFSETQ. CDR3 in amino acids: CASSPRVSTGELFF. CDR3 nucleotide sequence: TGCGCCAGCTCTCCTCGTGTGAGCACCGGGGAGCTGTTTTTT. Full variable domain (remainder filled in from reference TRBV5-1 and TRBJ2-2): KAGVTQTPRYLIKTRGQQVTLSCSPISGHRSVSWYQQTPGQGLQFLFEYFSETQRNKGNFPGRFSGRQFSNSRSEMNVSTLELGDSALYLCASSPRVSTGELFFGEGSRLTVL.

The chain is built from TRBV3-1 (or the pseudogene TRBV3-2) and TRBJ1-2, with 12 positions matching TRBD1. The CDR3 consists of 17 residues. The germline gives CDR1 LGHDT, CDR2 YNNKEL (reference sequence). Trimming cost V 7 bases and J 3 bases; bases outside gene matches: 12. Here the CDR3 DNA reads TGTGCCAGCACGGGGCATGGGGACAGGGGGCTGGACTATGGCTACACCTTC. It yields the protein CASTGHGDRGLDYGYTF.

The chain recombines TRBV9 with TRBJ1-6, with 8 bases identical to TRBD1. Germline CDR1 and CDR2: SGDLS and YYNGEE. CDR3 length: 15 amino acids. V shed 0 bases, J shed 9 bases, and the junction held 5 bases outside the gene matches. The CDR3 region is CASSVATGGSSPLHF. For the CDR3, the DNA is TGTGCCAGCAGCGTAGCTACAGGGGGTAGTTCACCCCTCCACTTT.

This sequence joins TRBV3-1 (or the pseudogene TRBV3-2) and TRBJ1-1; the D gene is possibly TRBD1 (6 bases). The CDR3 has 15 residues. Trimming removed 0 bases from V and 4 bases from J, with 12 bases in between. CDR1 and CDR2 (germline): LGHDT, YNNKEL (reference sequence). For the CDR3, the DNA is TGTGCCAGCAGCCAAGATAGTACAGGGCCCACTGAAGCTTTCTTT. It translates to CASSQDSTGPTEAFF.

The chain is built from TRBV7-8 and TRBJ1-5; no firm D call. V was pared by 2 bases and J by 0 bases, with 14 bases between. The CDR3 runs to 17 residues. The germline CDR1 and CDR2 sequences are SGHVS and FQNEAQ. DNA for the CDR3: TGTGCCAGCAGCTTACTGGAACAGCCTAATAGCAATCAGCCCCAGCATTTT. Encoded protein: CASSLLEQPNSNQPQHF.

The rearrangement links TRBV5-1 to TRBJ2-2; D may match TRBD1 or TRBD2 (5 bases each). The CDR3 extends over 14 amino acids. The V gene lost 4 bases and the J gene lost 3 bases, with 10 bases spanning the gap. Germline V CDR1 and CDR2: SGHRS, YFSETQ. The CDR3 spells CASSGTEYTGELFF. DNA for the CDR3: TGCGCCAGCAGCGGGACGGAATACACCGGGGAGCTGTTTTTT.

V gene TRBV28 combines with J gene TRBJ1-2, with D possibly TRBD1 on 5 matching bases. Germline CDR1 MDHEN, CDR2 SYDVKM. The CDR3 contains 15 residues. V lost 3 bases, J lost 9 bases, and 20 bases lay in between. This CDR3 is CASSFSGRVWASYTF. The CDR3 DNA follows: TGTGCCAGCAGTTTTTCGGGCAGGGTATGGGCCAGCTACACCTTC.

CDR3 sequence: CASSYSHRQKGETQYF. The CDR3 coding sequence is TGTGCCAGCAGTTACTCCCACCGACAGAAGGGGGAGACCCAGTACTTC. This chain joins TRBV6-2 or TRBV6-3 and TRBJ2-5, with TRBD1 as a possible D gene (5 bases). The CDR3 covers 16 residues. Trimming removed 0 bases at V and 5 bases at J, with 16 bases between. CDR1 and CDR2 (germline): MNHEY, SVGEGT.

The chain combines TRBV3-1 (or the pseudogene TRBV3-2) with TRBJ2-1, with D possibly called TRBD1 or TRBD2 (5 bases each). CDR3 length equals 12 residues. V was clipped by 4 bases and J by 10 bases, with 11 bases between them. The germline CDR1 and CDR2 sequences are LGHDT and YNNKEL (reference sequence). Here the CDR3 reads CASSRDDGEQFF. DNA of the CDR3: TGTGCCAGCAGCCGGGACGACGGAGAGCAGTTCTTC.

The chain recombines TRBV27 with TRBJ1-4, with a tentative D call TRBD1 (6 bases). Trimming took off 6 bases at V and 4 bases at J, with 12 bases between the two ends. The CDR3 totals 14 residues. CDR1 MNHEY and CDR2 SMNVEV come from the germline V gene (reference sequence). In DNA, the CDR3 is TGTGCCAGCAGCCGGCTAGGGGGTAATGAAAAACTGTTTTTT. Translated: CASSRLGGNEKLFF.

The genes are TRBV6-2 or TRBV6-3 and TRBJ1-5, with TRBD1 matching over 12 bases. Losses at the gene ends were 2 bases for V and 7 bases for J; bases not matched to a gene: 3. CDR1 and CDR2 from the germline V gene are MNHEY and SVGEGT. CDR3 length: 15 residues. CDR3: CASSYTGTGGQPQHF. In nucleotides, the CDR3 is TGTGCCAGCAGTTACACCGGGACAGGGGGCCAGCCCCAGCATTTT.

The J gene is TRBJ1-1, the V gene TRBV2, with D unresolved. The CDR3 contains 12 residues. CDR1 is SNHLY and CDR2 is FYNNEI in the germline V gene. Trimming pared 6 bases from V and 5 bases from J, leaving 10 bases between. CDR3 residues: CASRDGETEAFF. CDR3 nucleotides: TGTGCCAGCAGGGATGGGGAAACTGAAGCTTTCTTT.

This clone showed up just once. The J gene is TRBJ2-7, the V gene TRBV5-1, with TRBD1 identical over 9 bases. This CDR3 has 13 residues. The V gene's germline CDR1 is SGHRS and CDR2 YFSETQ. V trimming: 5 bases; J trimming: 5 bases; junction bases outside the gene matches: 5. The CDR3 coding sequence is TGCGCCAGCAGTTACGACAGGGGGGACGAGCAGTACTTC. Protein: CASSYDRGDEQYF.

The chain carries TRBV4-1 and TRBJ1-2; a weak D match, TRBD1 (5 bases). Germline CDR1 reads MGHRA; CDR2 reads YSYEKL. The V gene lost 2 bases and the J gene lost 2 bases, with 12 bases spanning the gap. This CDR3 is built from 15 residues. The CDR3 here is CASSQSAAGNYGYTF. CDR3 nucleotides: TGCGCCAGCAGCCAAAGTGCTGCAGGGAACTATGGCTACACCTTC.

This clone has more than one count but fewer than ten. The chain is built from TRBV28 and TRBJ1-1; 7 nucleotides match TRBD1. This CDR3 has 12 amino acids. Germline assignment: CDR1 MDHEN and CDR2 SYDVKM. The J segment lost 7 bases and the V segment lost 3 bases, leaving 2 bases of the junction unmatched. CDR3 sequence reads: CASSLGQIEAFF. For the CDR3, the DNA is TGTGCCAGCAGTTTGGGACAGATTGAAGCTTTCTTT.

The chain employs TRBV7-2 and TRBJ2-3; tentatively, D is TRBD1 or TRBD2 (5 bases each). The CDR3 contains 15 residues. Germline loops: CDR1 SGHTA, CDR2 FQGNSA. V lost 5 bases and J lost 6, with 18 bases in between. The CDR3 spells CASSDGTVHLDTQYF. The CDR3 DNA is TGTGCCAGCAGCGACGGGACGGTTCACTTGGATACGCAGTATTTT.

CDR3 DNA: TGTGCCTGGGATAGCGGGAGTGGTGTTGAGCAGTTCTTC. It specifies CAWDSGSGVEQFF. The J gene is TRBJ2-1, the V gene TRBV30; 9 bases match TRBD2. The germline gives CDR1 GTSNPN, CDR2 SVGIG (reference sequence). J lost 9 bases, V lost 5 bases, and 8 bases had no gene match. The CDR3 spans 13 residues.

This clone was observed a few times. The genes are TRBV4-3 and TRBJ2-3, with D uncertain. The V end was cut by 0 bases, the J end by 9 bases, with 13 bases between. In germline, CDR1 is LGHNA, CDR2 YSLEER. CDR3 length equals 14 residues. In DNA, the CDR3 is TGCGCCAGCAGCCAAGATGCCCCTCTAGGGACGCAGTATTTT. It translates to CASSQDAPLGTQYF.

The rearrangement uses TRBV20-1 and TRBJ2-5, with D tentatively TRBD2 (6 bases). This CDR3 has 11 amino acids. The germline V gene has CDR1 DFQATT and CDR2 SNEGSKA (reference sequence). The CDR3 nucleotides are TGCAGAGGGGACTTTCAAGAGACCCAGTACTTC. Its translation is CRGDFQETQYF.